A single sample is the source of the 14 T cell receptor beta chains below, sequenced in a study of spatial heterogeneity in lung cancer. Each CDR3 protein gets one entry after TCRdb re-called the 5' RACE reads with MiXCR. The data contain about 82,000 distinct CDR3 sequences, around an eighth of them singletons. Time point described: sample taken at primary tumor resection. Frozen PBMC, nontumor lung or tumor provided whole RNA, which was sequenced unsorted. The specimen was PBMCs, collected at surgery. The receptors were gathered from a male donor with early-stage non-small cell lung cancer.

This clonotype was seen many times. V is TRBV5-1 and J is TRBJ2-1; 8 nucleotides align to TRBD2. Germline values: CDR1 SGHRS, CDR2 YFSETQ. Trimming cost V 4 bases and J 8 bases; bases outside gene matches: 11. The CDR3 is 15 amino acids. As DNA, the CDR3 is TGCGCCAGCAGCCTGGGCCGGCGGGGGGATGATGAGCAGTTCTTC. As protein: CASSLGRRGDDEQFF.

This clonotype was detected only a few times. DNA of the CDR3: TGTGCCAGCAGCCAAGGAATGTGGACAGAGAAAGAGACCCAGTACTTC. Encoded protein: CASSQGMWTEKETQYF. The J gene is TRBJ2-5, the V gene TRBV14, with D possibly TRBD1 on 6 matching bases. CDR3 length: 16 amino acids. Per germline, CDR1 SGHDN and CDR2 FVKESK. With 1 base removed from V and 3 bases from J, the gap between germline ends came to 15 bases. The full variable domain, in which reference TRBV14 and TRBJ2-5 provide the parts outside the CDR3, is EAGVTQFPSHSVIEKGQTVTLRCDPISGHDNLYWYRRVMGKEIKFLLHFVKESKQDESGMPNNRFLAERTGGTYSTLKVQPAELEDSGVYFCASSQGMWTEKETQYFGPGTRLLVL.

This clonotype appeared many times. V is TRBV20-1 and J is TRBJ2-7, with D maybe TRBD1 (5 bases). Germline V gene lookup returns CDR1 DFQATT and CDR2 SNEGSKA (reference sequence). This CDR3 has 15 amino acids. Trimming took 6 bases from V and 4 from J, leaving 22 bases between them. DNA for the CDR3: TGCAGTGCCCCAGGGCAGTTGAACGAAGCTTACGAGCAGTACTTC. Translated: CSAPGQLNEAYEQYF.

V gene TRBV28 combines with J gene TRBJ1-4, with TRBD1 identical over 10 bases. This CDR3 is 13 amino acids long. Trimming removed 5 bases from V and 17 bases from J; junction bases left unmatched: 11. Germline CDR1 and CDR2: MDHEN and SYDVKM. The CDR3 region is CASSTGQGRAFFF. In DNA form, the CDR3 reads TGTGCCAGCAGTACGGGACAGGGGAGGGCTTTTTTTTTT.

The V gene is TRBV3-1, the J gene TRBJ1-5, with D perhaps matching TRBD1 (5 bases). Germline-derived CDR1 and CDR2 are LGHDT and YNNKEL (reference sequence). This CDR3 comprises 14 residues. Trimming took off 2 bases at V and 7 bases at J, with 12 bases between the two ends. The CDR3 sequence: CASSQQGFTQPQHF. In nucleotides, the CDR3 is TGTGCCAGCAGCCAACAGGGTTTCACACAGCCCCAGCATTTT.

The chain combines TRBV7-9 with TRBJ2-2, with D possibly TRBD1 on 5 matching bases. V was shortened by 10 bases and J by 3 bases, with 12 bases between the two germline ends. Germline CDR1 and CDR2: SEHNR and FQNEAQ (reference sequence). This CDR3 is built from 13 residues. For the CDR3, the DNA is TGTGCCACGGTCGAGACAGACACCGGGGAGCTGTTTTTT. It translates to CATVETDTGELFF.

In this sample, this clonotype turned up a few times. The chain has TRBV9 and TRBJ2-1; 10 bases are shared with TRBD2. The CDR3 contains 15 residues. With 5 bases clipped from V and 5 bases from J, the junction kept 7 bases outside the gene matches. CDR1 is SGDLS, CDR2 YYNGEE, per germline. CDR3: CASRQGLAQNNEQFF. The CDR3 region has the DNA TGTGCCAGCAGACAGGGACTAGCGCAGAACAATGAGCAGTTCTTC. Drawing the rest from reference TRBV9 and TRBJ2-1, the complete variable domain is DSGVTQTPKHLITATGQRVTLRCSPRSGDLSVYWYQQSLDQGLQFLIQYYNGEERAKGNILERFSAQQFPDLHSELNLSSLELGDSALYFCASRQGLAQNNEQFFGPGTRLTVL.

The chain couples TRBV9 to TRBJ2-2; D perhaps matches TRBD2 (7 bases). V lost 4 bases and J 0 bases, leaving 13 bases between the germline ends. The germline V gene has CDR1 SGDLS and CDR2 YYNGEE. The length of the CDR3 is 16 residues. The CDR3 loop reads CASSPEGGANTGELFF. CDR3 nucleotide sequence: TGTGCCAGCAGCCCCGAGGGGGGGGCGAACACCGGGGAGCTGTTTTTT.

A few counts support this clonotype. J is TRBJ2-7 and V is TRBV18; 10 bases align to TRBD2. Germline trimming cut 1 base from V and 5 bases from J; bases unmatched to any gene: 8. Looked up from germline, CDR1 is KGHSH and CDR2 is LQKENI. The CDR3 length is 16 residues. CDR3 nucleotide sequence: TGTGCCAGCTCACCACAGAGGCTAGCGGGGGCAAACGAGCAGTACTTC. It specifies CASSPQRLAGANEQYF.

This clonotype came up a few times. This chain uses TRBV20-1 with TRBJ2-1, with D maybe TRBD2 (5 bases). Germline loops: CDR1 DFQATT, CDR2 SNEGSKA (reference sequence). The CDR3 covers 17 residues. The germline V and J ends were trimmed by 2 bases and 6 bases, with 23 bases remaining between them. DNA of the CDR3: TGCAGTGCTAGAAGGTTGATCGCCTCGAGGGTTACCAATGAGCAGTTCTTC. This codes for CSARRLIASRVTNEQFF.

V is TRBV3-1 and J is TRBJ2-1; D not resolved. The CDR3 loop spans 13 amino acids. Germline V gene data show CDR1 as LGHDT and CDR2 as YNNKEL (reference sequence). The V and J ends lost 0 bases and 15 bases respectively, with 15 bases between them. The CDR3 here is CASSQEGSIGPFF. For the CDR3, the DNA is TGTGCCAGCAGCCAAGAGGGCAGCATCGGACCGTTCTTC.

The chain couples TRBV13 to TRBJ1-6, with 7 bases that match TRBD1. The CDR3 sequence is 14 residues long. The V gene's germline CDR1 is PRHDT and CDR2 FYEKMQ (reference sequence). V gave up 5 bases and J gave up 8 bases; unmatched junction bases: 6. The DNA for the CDR3 is TGTGCCAGCAGCCCGGGACAGTCGGATTCACCCCTCCACTTT. Residues: CASSPGQSDSPLHF.

This clonotype was picked up a small number of times. The rearrangement uses TRBV10-3 and TRBJ2-5; weak D call: TRBD1 (6 bases). The CDR3 consists of 14 residues. V lost 0 bases and J lost 4, with 9 bases in between. Germline CDR1 reads ENHRY; CDR2 reads SYGVKD. CDR3 coding DNA: TGTGCCATCAGTGAGTCTGGGGGCTCAGAGACCCAGTACTTC. This codes for CAISESGGSETQYF.

This chain joins TRBV19 and TRBJ1-5; 10 nucleotides line up with TRBD1. V lost 6 bases to trimming and J lost 7 bases; unmatched junction nucleotides: 6. Looked up from germline, CDR1 is LNHDA and CDR2 is SQIVND (reference sequence). This CDR3 contains 14 residues. CDR3 sequence reads: CASRRQGADQPQHF. The CDR3 DNA sequence: TGTGCCAGTAGGAGACAGGGGGCTGACCAGCCCCAGCATTTT.